The sequence of this T cell receptor beta chain was determined in a study of T-cell memory formation after mild COVID-19 (dated by TCRdb to 2020 to 2022). Regarding the study in general: TCR sequence clusters from the two donors were largely donor specific. In a couple of donors, T-cell clones that expanded and contracted after mild COVID-19 were tracked by sequencing TCRalpha and TCRbeta repertoires over time. Two young, previously healthy adult volunteers, one female and one male, were included in the cohort.

Sequencing relied on an Illumina NovaSeq 6000. TCRalpha and TCRbeta cDNA libraries were constructed by 5'RACE with constant-segment primers, with sample barcodes and unique molecular identifiers being introduced. Trizol reagent was used to extract RNA from every sample. The libraries were amplified in two PCR steps, and the second step added a second sample barcode and Illumina TruSeq adapters. The libraries were sequenced on an Illumina NovaSeq using 2 x 150 bp paired-end reads. On the authors' methods: Demultiplexing of reads and collapsing into UMI-guided consensus sequences were performed with migec v1.2.7. Using mixcr v2.1.11, the UMI consensuses were aligned to TRA and TRB V and J templates and assembled into clonotypes. Clonotypes were classified as expanded or contracted when called significant by both edgeR and NoisET, with noise models trained on biological replicates. For edgeR calls, the cutoffs were a false discovery rate-adjusted p below 0.01 and a log2 fold-change threshold of 1. PCA with hierarchical clustering of max-normalized trajectories of the 1000 most abundant clonotypes was used as exploratory dynamics analysis. The CD4 or CD8 phenotype of responding clones was assigned using the separately sequenced CD4+ and CD8+ repertoires. TCRdb reworked the public reads: Q25 trimming with fastp, MiXCR clone assembly, productive beta chains retained. Merged by CDR3 protein, the rows form single entries marked with the most common genes and DNA. The V and J calls were not made by the authors but by TCRdb's processing. The sample table contains just over 400,000 distinct CDR3 sequences; only one count was recorded for about 22% of them. The ten largest account for about an eighth of the sample.

PBMCs were isolated by Ficoll-Paque density gradient centrifugation. This clonotype was counted between two and nine times. No cognate antigen has been identified for it. No much larger clonotype is one base removed from it; base qualities were not supplied. Paper-wide results and their limitations: Some responding clones were detected in pre-infection memory, which suggested that pre-existing cross-reactive memory T cells had joined the SARS-CoV-2 response. Balanced CD4/CD8 phenotypes were observed for clones contracting from day 15 to 85, whereas a bias towards CD4+ was observed for a second wave of clones expanding from day 15 to 37. Contracting CD4+ clones turned up mainly in the CM and EM memory subsets, whereas EMRA was where CD8+ clones were enriched. SARS-CoV-2 specificity of the second-wave clones peaking on day 37 was not confirmed. Only a couple of mild cases were covered by the study, and larger cohorts that include severe cases with pre-infection samples were considered necessary.

The origin of this receptor is an adult woman who had mild COVID-19 (a few samples of this study predate the infection). The sample titles of this study are shuffled in the database, so cell type and time point are left out; the donor was told from shared clones. Material for sequencing was PBMCs or a T cell subset sorted from them (not recorded which).

The bases are TGTGCCAGCAGTCCTACAGCGCTGGGGCAGCCCCAGCATTTT. Its coded protein is CASSPTALGQPQHF. The V gene is TRBV3-1 and the J gene is TRBJ1-5, with the D gene not clear enough to name. The germline V gene (reference sequence) yields LGHDT for CDR1 and YNNKEL for CDR2. V is reduced by 6 bases and J by 7 bases, leaving a spacing of 16 bases between them. The CDR3 has 14 amino acids, counting the end cysteine and phenylalanine. Left in the record is the CDR3 DNA by itself, 42 bases read in frame from the first base.